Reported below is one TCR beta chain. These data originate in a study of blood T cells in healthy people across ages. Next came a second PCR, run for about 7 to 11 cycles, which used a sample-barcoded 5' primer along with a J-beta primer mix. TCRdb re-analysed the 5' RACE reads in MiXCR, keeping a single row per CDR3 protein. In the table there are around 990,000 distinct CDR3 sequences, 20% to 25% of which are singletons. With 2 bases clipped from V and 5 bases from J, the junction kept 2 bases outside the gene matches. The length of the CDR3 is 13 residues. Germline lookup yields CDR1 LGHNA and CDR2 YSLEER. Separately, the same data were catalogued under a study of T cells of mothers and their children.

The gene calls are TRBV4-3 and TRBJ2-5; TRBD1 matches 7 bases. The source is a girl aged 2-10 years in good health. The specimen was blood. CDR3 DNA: TGCGCCAGCAGCCAATCACAGGGGGAGACCCAGTACTTC. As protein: CASSQSQGETQYF.